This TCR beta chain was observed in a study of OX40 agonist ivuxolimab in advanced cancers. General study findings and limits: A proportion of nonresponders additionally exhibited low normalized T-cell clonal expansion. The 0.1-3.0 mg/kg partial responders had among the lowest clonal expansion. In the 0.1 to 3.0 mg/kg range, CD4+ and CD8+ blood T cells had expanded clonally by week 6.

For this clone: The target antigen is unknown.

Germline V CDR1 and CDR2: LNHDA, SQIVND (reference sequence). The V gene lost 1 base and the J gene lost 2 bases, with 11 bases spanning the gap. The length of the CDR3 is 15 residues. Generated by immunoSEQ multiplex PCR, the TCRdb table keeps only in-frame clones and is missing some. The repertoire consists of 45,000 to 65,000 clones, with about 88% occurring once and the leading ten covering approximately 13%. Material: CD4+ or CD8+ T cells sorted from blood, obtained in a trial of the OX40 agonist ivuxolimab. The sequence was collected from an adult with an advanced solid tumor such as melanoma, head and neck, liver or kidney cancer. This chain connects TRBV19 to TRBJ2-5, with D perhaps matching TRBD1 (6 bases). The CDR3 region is CASSIGRDTQETQYF. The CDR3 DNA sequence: TGTGCCAGTAGTATAGGCCGGGACACACAAGAGACCCAGTACTTC. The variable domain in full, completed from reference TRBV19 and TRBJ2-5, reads DGGITQSPKYLFRKEGQNVTLSCEQNLNHDAMYWYRQDPGQGLRLIYYSQIVNDFQKGDIAEGYSVSREKKESFPLTVTSAQKNPTAFYLCASSIGRDTQETQYFGPGTRLLVL.